This T cell receptor (beta chain) is drawn from a study of blood T cells in healthy people across ages. A second PCR of about 7 to 11 cycles used a sample-barcoded 5' primer and a J-beta primer mix. TCRdb processed the 5' RACE reads anew with MiXCR; each CDR3 protein has one entry. The table has over 950,000 distinct CDR3 sequences, around two fifths seen once. Per germline, CDR1 SGHTS and CDR2 YDEGEE. The CDR3 covers 14 residues. Trimming pared 6 bases from V and 1 base from J, leaving 13 bases between. This clonotype was counted only a few times. Sequences were obtained from blood. This sequence was found in a man aged 18 to 29 in good health. The rearrangement joins TRBV5-8 to TRBJ1-2; D gene uncertain. The CDR3 nucleotides read TGTGCCAGCACCCAGCTCGGCCTTAACTATGGCTACACCTTC. It yields the protein CASTQLGLNYGYTF.